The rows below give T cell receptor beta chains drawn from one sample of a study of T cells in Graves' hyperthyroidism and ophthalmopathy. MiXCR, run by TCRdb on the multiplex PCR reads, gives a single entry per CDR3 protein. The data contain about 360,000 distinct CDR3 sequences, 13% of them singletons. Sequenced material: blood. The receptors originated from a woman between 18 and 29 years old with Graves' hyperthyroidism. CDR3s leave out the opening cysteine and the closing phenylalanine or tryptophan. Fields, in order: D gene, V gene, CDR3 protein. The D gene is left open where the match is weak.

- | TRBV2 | ASKDVGDTQY
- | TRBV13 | ASSLRSVLPPETQY
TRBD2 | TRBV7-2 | ASSRRTSGIDIQY
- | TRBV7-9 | ASNSQPLEDQY
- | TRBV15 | ATSRYSRSNQPQH
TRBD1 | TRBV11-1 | ASSFDRDQPQH
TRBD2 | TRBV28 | ASMTTSGGPHEQF
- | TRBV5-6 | ASSSSGVHEQY
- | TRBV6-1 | ASSTRGAPPEQY
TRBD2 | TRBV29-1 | SVEWASGTGNTEQY
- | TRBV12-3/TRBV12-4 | ASSSPGYEQY
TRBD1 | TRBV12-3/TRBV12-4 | ASTLSNSDRGRLNTEAF
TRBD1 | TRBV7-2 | ASSLVTGGHYGYT
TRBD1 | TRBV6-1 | ASTYGTGGYYGYT
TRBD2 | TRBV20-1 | SARDREGFTYEQY
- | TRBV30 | AWSVSVLNEKLF
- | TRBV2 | ASSESRVLGNEQF
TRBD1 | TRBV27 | ASRRSGGVSGYT
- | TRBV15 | ATSRKQGPGEQY
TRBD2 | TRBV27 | ASSSQRLAVGNEQF
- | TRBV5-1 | ASSLGDSYNQPQH
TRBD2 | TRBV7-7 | ASSLAGGEGDTQY
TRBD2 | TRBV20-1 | SVSSSGRRQETQY
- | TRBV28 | ASSLFSAYEQY
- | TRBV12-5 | ASGLGQLYQETQY
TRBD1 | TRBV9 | ASSVAGQGSAGELF
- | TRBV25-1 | ASSDPTGADTQY
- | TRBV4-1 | ASSQPQRAGELF
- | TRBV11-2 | ASSFFKVGPRANYGYT
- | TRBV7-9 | ASSLVGQSEQY
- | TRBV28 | ASSLLGQGKEDSDTQY
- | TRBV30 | AWSEGGSTDTQY
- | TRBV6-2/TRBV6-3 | ASRLRGTRDGYT
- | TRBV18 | ASSRGGAFNQPQH
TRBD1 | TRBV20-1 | SAARTGNTYEQY
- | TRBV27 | ASSSSRFPGNTIY
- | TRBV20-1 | RWERTNTEAF
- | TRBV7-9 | ASSLGGTGRETQY
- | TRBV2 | ASSYRTVSTDTQY
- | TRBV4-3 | ASSPSTGKDYGYT
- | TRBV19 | ASSRESFTGELF
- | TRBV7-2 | ASSPRPTGFTNYGYT
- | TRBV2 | ASSEANYGYT
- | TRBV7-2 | ASSFRPTDTQY
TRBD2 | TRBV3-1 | ASSDSGLAAQETQY
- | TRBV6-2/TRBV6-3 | ASKASVYTGELF